A single T cell receptor beta chain is shown here with its context. The sample originates from a study of T cells in localized non-small cell lung cancer. Clones were sequenced by immunoSEQ multiplex PCR, and TCRdb holds only the in-frame ones, with some missing. The data contain under 20,000 clones, around four fifths of them singletons. In germline, CDR1 is GTSNPN, CDR2 SVGIG (reference sequence). The CDR3 loop spans 15 amino acids. The trim removed 8 bases at V and 4 bases at J, leaving 13 bases unmatched. This chain links TRBV30 with TRBJ2-2; the match to TRBD1 covers 7 bases. The TCR sequence derives from a female donor over 55 with stage I lung adenocarcinoma. The sequences come from peripheral blood, collected before any cancer treatment. CDR3 nucleotide sequence: TGTGCCCTACAGAACGGGACAGCCGCCACCGGGGAGCTGTTTTTT. Amino acids: CALQNGTAATGELFF. The full variable domain, rest sourced from reference TRBV30 and TRBJ2-2, is SQTIHQWPATLVQPVGSPLSLECTVEGTSNPNLYWYRQAAGRGLQLLFYSVGIGQISSEVPQNLSASRPQDRQFILSSKKLLLSDSGFYLCALQNGTAATGELFFGEGSRLTVL.